What follows are 26 T cell receptor beta chains derived from one specimen sequenced in a study of T cells in women clearing cervical HPV infection. Some clones are missing from TCRdb's copy, which holds only in-frame ones; the method was immunoSEQ multiplex PCR. The listing contains some 46,000 clones. Sequencing input: blood buffy coat. These receptors were collected from a woman aged 18-69 years with a cervical HPV16 infection that either progressed to CIN3+ or cleared (not recorded which).

Concerning this clone: The read stops 3 residues short of the end of the CDR3; the missing end is completed from the germline J gene. At the DNA level, this CDR3 is encoded by other sequences in the same sample as well. The genes are TRBV19 and TRBJ1-3, with TRBD1 as a possible D gene (6 bases). The germline V gene encodes CDR1 LNHDA and CDR2 SQIVND (reference sequence). The V gene lost 5 bases and the J gene lost 4 bases, with 12 bases spanning the gap. The CDR3 extends over 14 amino acids. The sequenced part of the CDR3 DNA is TGTGCCAGTAGTGTAACAGGGTTAGGAAACACC. Translating it yields CASSVTGLGNT. The entire CDR3 reads CASSVTGLGNTIYF.

Of note for this clone: One junction end disagrees with the germline gene, perhaps due to a read error. The CDR3 extends 3 residues past the end of the read, so its final part is completed from the germline J gene. This rearrangement joins TRBV7-2 to TRBJ1-3; maybe TRBD1 (5 bases). CDR1 and CDR2 (germline): SGHTA, FQGNSA. This CDR3 spans 12 amino acids. CDR3 loop: CASSATTDTIYF. The CDR3 DNA, read in part, is TGTGCCAGCAGCGCGACCACGGACACA.

About this clone: Sequencing ends 3 residues short of the CDR3 end; the germline J gene provides the rest. Other nucleotide sequences in the sample specify the same CDR3. The V and J genes are TRBV18 and TRBJ2-7, with D perhaps matching TRBD2 (6 bases). Trimming pared 3 bases from V and 3 bases from J, leaving 12 bases between. The germline V gene encodes CDR1 KGHSH and CDR2 LQKENI. The CDR3 sequence is 14 residues long. The CDR3 sequence is CASSPRDSGYEQYF. CDR3 bases read: TGTGCCAGCTCACCGCGGGATTCTGGCTACGAG.

A word on this clone: The read stops 3 residues short of the end of the CDR3; the missing end is completed from the germline J gene. J is TRBJ2-1 and V is TRBV10-3; 12 bases map to TRBD2. Per germline, CDR1 ENHRY and CDR2 SYGVKD. This CDR3 is built from 12 residues. Trimming took 11 bases from V and 6 from J; bases not matched to a gene: 2. The DNA read from the CDR3 is TGTGCCGCGGGACTAGCGGGCAATGAG. Protein: CAAGLAGNE. The entire CDR3 sequence reads CAAGLAGNEQFF.

To note about this clone: The CDR3 extends 3 residues past the end of the read, so its final part is completed from the germline J gene. The rearrangement links TRBV7-6 to TRBJ2-3; D remains unclear. There are 15 residues in the CDR3. In germline, CDR1 is SGHVS, CDR2 FNYEAQ. Incomplete CDR3 DNA: TGTGCCAGCAGCTTAGGATCCGGTAGCAATCAGCCG. Encoded protein: CASSLGSGSNQP. The entire CDR3 is CASSLGSGSNQPQYF.

Note on this clone: The CDR3 end falls 3 residues outside the read, so it is completed with the germline J gene. The genes are TRBV19 and TRBJ1-3; no clear D gene. The CDR3 runs 14 residues. Germline V CDR1 and CDR2: LNHDA, SQIVND (reference sequence). The V gene lost 4 bases and the J gene lost 1 base, with 8 bases spanning the gap. The CDR3 loop is CASSRASSGNTIYF. The covered CDR3 bases are TGTGCCAGTAGTAGGGCTTCTTCTGGAAACACC.

As to this clone: The read comes to an end 3 residues before the CDR3 does, leaving the germline J gene to fill in the end. The J gene is TRBJ2-4, the V gene TRBV18; D is perhaps TRBD2 (6 bases). CDR3 length: 16 residues. Germline CDR1 KGHSH, CDR2 LQKENI. The CDR3 is CASSPPAGKVIYGQYF. CDR3 DNA (partial): TGTGCCAGCTCACCACCCGCGGGGAAGGTGATCTATGGT.

As for this clone: Read data end 3 residues before the CDR3 end; the end is taken from the germline J gene. The rearrangement links TRBV7-9 to TRBJ2-5; 9 bases are a match to TRBD1. Germline CDR1 and CDR2: SEHNR and FQNEAQ (reference sequence). This CDR3 is 15 amino acids long. Trimming took 1 base from V and 4 from J; bases not matched to a gene: 4. The CDR3 bases that were read are TGTGCCAGCAGCTTAGTTGGGACAGGGAGAGAGACC. Residues: CASSLVGTGRET. The entire CDR3 reads CASSLVGTGRETQYF.

With regard to this clone: Coverage ceases 3 residues before the CDR3 finishes, and the germline J gene fills in the end. The V call is TRBV20-1, the J call TRBJ2-7; TRBD1 agrees at 8 bases. The CDR3 length is 14 residues. J was trimmed by 1 base and V by 5 bases; bases with no gene match: 7. Germline V gene lookup returns CDR1 DFQATT and CDR2 SNEGSKA (reference sequence). CDR3 DNA, as far as it was read: TGCAGTGCTCTTCCGGGACAGGCGTCCTACGAG. Amino acids: CSALPGQASYE. The full CDR3 is CSALPGQASYEQYF.

The CDR3 here is CSATGPGLPNQYEQYF. Partial CDR3 DNA: TGCAGTGCTACCGGCCCGGGACTCCCGAACCAGTACGAG. The gene calls are TRBV20-1 and TRBJ2-7, with D possibly being TRBD2 (6 bases). The read comes to an end 3 residues before the CDR3 does, leaving the germline J gene to fill in the end. Germline V gene sequence: CDR1 DFQATT, CDR2 SNEGSKA (reference sequence). Trimming left V 4 bases short and J 4 bases short, with 23 bases between. The CDR3 sequence is 16 residues long.

Notes on this clone: The read gets to within 3 residues of the CDR3 end, and the germline J gene fills in the rest. The chain couples TRBV23-1 to TRBJ1-4; tentative D call: TRBD1 (6 bases). TRBV23-1 is noted as an ORF with a role that remains uncertain. This CDR3 is built from 18 residues. The CDR3 reads CASSQLVQDSSYNSPLFF. The CDR3 DNA, read in part, is TGCGCCAGCAGTCAATTGGTTCAGGACAGCTCCTATAATTCACCA.

Comments on this clone: The CDR3 goes on 3 residues after the read ends, and that part is filled in from the germline J gene. This rearrangement joins TRBV5-1 to TRBJ2-6; D call uncertain. Trimming removed 1 base from V and 1 base from J, with 9 bases in between. CDR1 and CDR2 (germline): SGHRS, YFSETQ. CDR3 length: 16 residues. The covered CDR3 bases are TGCGCCAGCAGCTTGTCCGCGTTTTCTGGGGCCAACGTC. The encoded protein is CASSLSAFSGANV. The whole CDR3 protein reads CASSLSAFSGANVLTF. The complete variable domain, with remaining parts taken from reference TRBV5-1 and TRBJ2-6, reads KAGVTQTPRYLIKTRGQQVTLSCSPISGHRSVSWYQQTPGQGLQFLFEYFSETQRNKGNFPGRFSGRQFSNSRSEMNVSTLELGDSALYLCASSLSAFSGANVLTFGAGSRLTVL.

Remarks on this clone: The read falls 3 residues short of the CDR3 end, and the missing part is taken from the germline J gene. This chain joins TRBV7-3 and TRBJ2-5; D might be TRBD1 or TRBD2, each matching 7 bases. The V and J ends lost 5 bases and 4 bases respectively, with 17 bases between them. CDR3 length: 15 residues. CDR1 is SGHTA, CDR2 FQGTGA, per germline. The DNA read from the CDR3 is TGTGCCAGCAGCCTTCCAGACAGGGAGGGAGAGACC. Protein sequence: CASSLPDREGET. The whole CDR3 is CASSLPDREGETQYF.

As to this clone: The read comes to an end 3 residues before the CDR3 does, leaving the germline J gene to fill in the end. The chain couples TRBV11-2 to TRBJ2-1; tentatively, D is TRBD1 (6 bases). The CDR3 contains 15 residues. Trimming removed 2 bases at V and 5 bases at J, with 13 bases between. CDR1 and CDR2 from the germline V gene are SGHAT and FQNNGV. Here the CDR3 reads CASSLLRGQNNEQFF. Partial CDR3 DNA: TGTGCCAGCAGCTTATTACGGGGACAAAACAATGAG.

Measured by frequency, this clone is medium-sized. The read gets to within 3 residues of the CDR3 end, and the germline J gene fills in the rest. The chain recombines TRBV24-1 with TRBJ1-1, with 7 nucleotides matching TRBD1. The CDR3 has 13 amino acids. The germline CDR1 and CDR2 sequences are KGHDR and SFDVKD. J was trimmed by 5 bases and V by 7 bases; bases with no gene match: 6. The CDR3 region is CATRTGLTTEAFF. The CDR3 DNA, read in part, is TGTGCCACCAGGACAGGGTTGACGACTGAA.

Regarding this clone: The CDR3 end is not reached by the read, which stops 3 residues before it; the germline J gene fills it in. V is TRBV29-1 and J is TRBJ2-1; 14 nucleotides align to TRBD2. CDR1 is SQVTM, CDR2 ANQGSEA, per germline. The CDR3 covers 14 residues. Losses at the gene ends were 6 bases for V and 6 bases for J; bases not matched to a gene: 4. CDR3 DNA, as far as it was read: TGCAGCGTCGGACTAGCGGGGGGATTCAATGAG. Translated: CSVGLAGGFNE. The whole CDR3 sequence is CSVGLAGGFNEQFF.

Details on this clone: With the read ending 3 residues before the CDR3 end, the germline J gene is used to fill in that end. Other DNA sequences in the same sample also yield this CDR3. J is TRBJ1-3 and V is TRBV2, with D perhaps TRBD1 (6 bases). The V end was cut by 1 base, the J end by 0 bases, with 7 bases between. In germline, CDR1 is SNHLY, CDR2 FYNNEI. The CDR3 length is 15 residues. The CDR3 reads CASSEEGVSGNTIYF. The covered CDR3 bases are TGTGCCAGCAGTGAAGAGGGGGTCTCTGGAAACACC.

About this clone: The junction and the germline gene differ at one end; a read error may be behind it. The observed sequence ends 3 residues before the CDR3 terminus, with the missing tail filled in from the germline J gene. This sample includes further DNA sequences coding for the same CDR3. The chain links TRBV19 to TRBJ1-3; TRBD1 aligns across 7 bases. The CDR3 runs 15 residues. Germline CDR1 LNHDA, CDR2 SQIVND (reference sequence). Incomplete CDR3 DNA: TGTGCCACCAGGGACAGCTCAAGCTCTGGAAACACA. Amino acids: CATRDSSSSGNT. The whole CDR3 region reads CATRDSSSSGNTIYF. Drawing the rest from reference TRBV19 and TRBJ1-3, the complete variable domain is DGGITQSPKYLFRKEGQNVTLSCEQNLNHDAMYWYRQDPGQGLRLIYYSQIVNDFQKGDIAEGYSVSREKKESFPLTVTSAQKNPTAFYLCATRDSSSSGNTIYFGEGSWLTVV.

Comments on this clone: The read ends 3 residues before the CDR3 terminus; that terminus is restored from the germline J gene. V gene TRBV5-1 combines with J gene TRBJ2-3, with D possibly TRBD2 on 5 matching bases. Germline V gene sequence: CDR1 SGHRS, CDR2 YFSETQ. V lost 2 bases and J lost 0, with 7 bases in between. The CDR3 is made up of 14 amino acids. The DNA read from the CDR3 is TGCGCCAGCAGCTTAGAGGGTAGCACAGATACG. It codes for CASSLEGSTDT. The full CDR3 reads CASSLEGSTDTQYF. The whole variable domain, remainder taken from reference TRBV5-1 and TRBJ2-3, is KAGVTQTPRYLIKTRGQQVTLSCSPISGHRSVSWYQQTPGQGLQFLFEYFSETQRNKGNFPGRFSGRQFSNSRSEMNVSTLELGDSALYLCASSLEGSTDTQYFGPGTRLTVL.

Concerning this clone itself: An end of the junction does not agree with germline; a read error may underlie this. The same CDR3 arises from other DNA sequences in this sample as well. The CDR3 sequence: CASSRGQENTIYF. The CDR3 DNA, read in part, is TGTGCCAGCTCACGGGGACAGGAAAACACA. J is TRBJ1-3 and V is TRBV18; 8 nucleotides align to TRBD1. The read ends 3 residues before the CDR3 terminus; that terminus is restored from the germline J gene. The CDR3 consists of 13 residues. CDR1 and CDR2 (germline): KGHSH, LQKENI.

As concerns this clone: Read data end 3 residues before the CDR3 end; the end is taken from the germline J gene. The chain combines TRBV7-8 with TRBJ1-5; perhaps TRBD1 as D (6 bases). Germline V gene lookup returns CDR1 SGHVS and CDR2 FQNEAQ. V shed 0 bases and J shed 9 bases, with 12 bases lying between them. The CDR3 has 14 amino acids. The CDR3 loop is CASSLAVDRRPQHF. CDR3 DNA (partial): TGTGCCAGCAGCTTAGCGGTGGACAGAAGGCCC.

Points on this clone: The observed sequence ends 3 residues before the CDR3 terminus, with the missing tail filled in from the germline J gene. The rearrangement links TRBV6-1 to TRBJ1-1; the D gene is possibly TRBD1 (5 bases). The CDR3 totals 17 residues. Trimming cost V 2 bases and J 4 bases, with 20 bases left between them. CDR1 and CDR2 from the germline V gene are MNHNS and SASEGT. CDR3 bases read: TGTGCCAGCAGTGAACGACGGGGGTGGCAGGCAGGCACTGAA. This sequence encodes CASSERRGWQAGTE. The full CDR3 reads CASSERRGWQAGTEAFF.

On this clone itself: The DNA ends 3 residues before the CDR3 does, and the rest of the CDR3 is filled in from the germline J gene. The genes are TRBV5-5 and TRBJ1-2; D unclear. This CDR3 region has 14 residues. Germline-derived CDR1 and CDR2 are SGHKS and YYEKEE (reference sequence). Incomplete CDR3 DNA: TGTGCCAGCAGCTTGGAGACTAAAAAAGCGGGC. This encodes CASSLETKKAG. The full CDR3 reads CASSLETKKAGYTF.

With regard to this clone: Coverage ceases 3 residues before the CDR3 finishes, and the germline J gene fills in the end. The rearrangement links TRBV18 to TRBJ2-7, with 8 positions matching TRBD1. Germline loops: CDR1 KGHSH, CDR2 LQKENI. V trimming: 4 bases; J trimming: 1 base; junction bases outside the gene matches: 6. The CDR3 has 15 amino acids. CDR3 sequence: CASSLGTGSSYEQYF. The CDR3 bases that were read are TGTGCCAGCTCACTCGGGACAGGTTCATCCTACGAG.

Details on this clone: The read terminates 3 residues ahead of where the CDR3 ends, so the germline J gene completes it. This chain joins TRBV5-4 and TRBJ2-1; no clear D gene. The CDR3 has 14 amino acids. Deletions cut 4 bases from V and 4 bases from J, with 12 bases between. CDR1 and CDR2 (germline): SGHNT, YYREEE (reference sequence). The CDR3 here is CASSLAIPYNEQFF. The sequenced part of the CDR3 DNA is TGTGCCAGCAGCCTGGCTATTCCTTACAATGAG.

Notes on this clone: The read stops 3 residues short of the end of the CDR3; the missing end is completed from the germline J gene. J is TRBJ2-7 and V is TRBV28; D is perhaps TRBD2 (6 bases). The CDR3 runs to 13 residues. CDR1 MDHEN and CDR2 SYDVKM come from the germline V gene. V lost 3 bases and J lost 4, with 10 bases in between. This chain's CDR3 is CASSFGGIYEQYF. The sequenced CDR3 bases are TGTGCCAGCAGTTTCGGGGGAATTTACGAG.